This TCR beta chain was obtained from a study of cytomegalovirus exposure and HLA in healthy donors. PCR involved 60 Vbeta and 13 Jbeta primers. Original processing methods: An analysis performed later counted around 80 million unique TCR beta chains (roughly 11 million of them shared). Produced via immunoSEQ multiplex PCR; TCRdb's table is partial and in-frame only. V, J and clone size were drawn from that table, and D and trimming were deduced from the DNA. This table holds about 190,000 clones, about four fifths found once. Study-wide results and caveats: The study designated some 180 TCR beta chains cytomegalovirus-associated.

As to this clone: Its antigen remains unidentified.

The CDR3 length is 13 residues. CDR1 is SGDLS and CDR2 is YYNGEE in the germline V gene. V shed 4 bases, J shed 10 bases, and the junction held 7 bases outside the gene matches. The gene calls are TRBV9 and TRBJ2-1; TRBD2 agrees at 8 bases. Sequencing used PBMCs. The source of this sequence is a woman aged 50 to 60 in good health and CMV-seropositive. The chain's CDR3 is CASSFTSGGEQFF. DNA of the CDR3: TGTGCCAGCAGCTTCACTAGCGGAGGCGAGCAGTTCTTC.